This entry lists 5 T cell receptor beta chains sequenced from one sample in a study of cytomegalovirus exposure and HLA in healthy donors. The PCR contained 60 Vbeta and 13 Jbeta primers. Clones were sequenced by immunoSEQ multiplex PCR, and TCRdb holds only the in-frame ones, with some missing. Among about 200,000 clones listed, around four fifths were seen once. Source material: PBMCs. These receptor sequences come from a woman aged 40 to 50 in good health and CMV-seronegative.

The J gene is TRBJ1-3, the V gene TRBV9; tentative D call: TRBD1 (5 bases). Germline lookup yields CDR1 SGDLS and CDR2 YYNGEE. CDR3 length: 16 amino acids. Trimming stripped 3 bases from V and 0 bases from J, with 13 bases between. Written as DNA, the CDR3 is TGTGCCAGCAGCGCAACCGGGGGAAGCTCTGGAAACACCATATATTTT. Protein product: CASSATGGSSGNTIYF.

This chain uses TRBV7-9 with TRBJ2-1; TRBD2 is a possible D gene (6 bases). CDR3 length equals 18 residues. Trimming cost V 5 bases and J 5 bases, with 25 bases left between them. Germline CDR1 is SEHNR and CDR2 is FQNEAQ (reference sequence). The CDR3 loop reads CASSPLGRGLSPHNEQFF. The CDR3 DNA reads TGTGCCAGCAGCCCCCTGGGGCGGGGACTGAGCCCCCACAATGAGCAGTTCTTC. The whole variable domain, remainder taken from reference TRBV7-9 and TRBJ2-1, is DTGVSQNPRHKITKRGQNVTFRCDPISEHNRLYWYRQTLGQGPEFLTYFQNEAQLEKSRLLSDRFSAERPKGSFSTLEIQRTEQGDSAMYLCASSPLGRGLSPHNEQFFGPGTRLTVL.

This clone has a handful of counts. The chain is built from TRBV18 and TRBJ1-1; 7 nucleotides line up with TRBD1. The CDR3 consists of 13 residues. CDR1 and CDR2 from the germline V gene are KGHSH and LQKENI. With V trimmed by 4 bases and J by 3 bases, 2 bases remained unmatched. This chain's CDR3 is CASSRTGDTEAFF. The CDR3 nucleotides read TGTGCCAGCTCACGAACAGGGGACACTGAAGCTTTCTTT.

This clone has only one observation. The rearrangement joins TRBV29-1 to TRBJ2-2; the match to TRBD2 covers 13 bases. Germline CDR1 is SQVTM and CDR2 is ANQGSEA. Trimming cost V 7 bases and J 1 base; bases outside gene matches: 3. The CDR3 has 15 amino acids. This chain's CDR3 is CSAGTSGVNTGELFF. The CDR3, as DNA: TGCAGCGCCGGGACTAGCGGGGTGAACACCGGGGAGCTGTTTTTT.

V gene TRBV27 combines with J gene TRBJ1-5; TRBD1 matches at 7 bases. The germline V gene encodes CDR1 MNHEY and CDR2 SMNVEV (reference sequence). The CDR3 is made up of 17 amino acids. Trimming at V came to 5 bases and at J to 0 bases, leaving 10 bases not matched to a gene. The CDR3 loop is CASSPRDSGNSNQPQHF. CDR3 DNA: TGTGCCAGCAGTCCGCGGGACAGTGGGAATAGCAATCAGCCCCAGCATTTT.